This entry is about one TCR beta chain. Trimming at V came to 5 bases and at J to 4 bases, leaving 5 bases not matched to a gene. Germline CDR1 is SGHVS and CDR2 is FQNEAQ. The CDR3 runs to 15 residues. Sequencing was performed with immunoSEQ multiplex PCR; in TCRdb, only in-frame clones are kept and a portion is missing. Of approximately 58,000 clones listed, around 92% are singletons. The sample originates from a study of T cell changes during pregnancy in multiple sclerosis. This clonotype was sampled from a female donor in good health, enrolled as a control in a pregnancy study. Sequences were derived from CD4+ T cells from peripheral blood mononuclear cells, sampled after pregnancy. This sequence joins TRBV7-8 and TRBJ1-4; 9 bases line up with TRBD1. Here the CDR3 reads CASSRNRGRNEKLFF. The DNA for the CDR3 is TGTGCCAGCAGCAGAAACAGGGGGCGTAATGAAAAACTGTTTTTT. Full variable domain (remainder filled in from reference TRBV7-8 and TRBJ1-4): GAGVSQSPRYKVAKRGQDVALRCDPISGHVSLFWYQQALGQGPEFLTYFQNEAQLDKSGLPSDRFFAERPEGSVSTLKIQRTQQEDSAVYLCASSRNRGRNEKLFFGSGTQLSVL.